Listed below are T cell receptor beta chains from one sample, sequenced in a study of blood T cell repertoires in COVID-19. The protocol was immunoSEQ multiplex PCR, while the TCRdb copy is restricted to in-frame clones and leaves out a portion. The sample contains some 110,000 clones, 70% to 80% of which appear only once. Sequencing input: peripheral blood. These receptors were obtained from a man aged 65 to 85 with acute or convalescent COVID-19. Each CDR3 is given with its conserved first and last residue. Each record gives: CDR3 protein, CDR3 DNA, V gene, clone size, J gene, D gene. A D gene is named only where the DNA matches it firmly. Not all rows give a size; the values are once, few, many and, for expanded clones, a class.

CASREGAAEAFF	TGTGCCAGTAGGGAGGGGGCCGCTGAAGCTTTCTTT	TRBV19	.	TRBJ1-1	TRBD1
CASSVEGGNSPLHF	TGTGCCAGCAGCGTAGAAGGGGGTAATTCACCCCTCCACTTT	TRBV9	.	TRBJ1-6	.
CASSLGLPGFSGELFF	TGTGCCAGCAGCTTAGGTCTGCCGGGGTTCTCCGGGGAGCTGTTTTTT	TRBV7-2	few	TRBJ2-2	.
CASRRQDPQSSGANVLTF	TGTGCCAGCAGGAGACAGGACCCTCAGAGCTCTGGGGCCAACGTCCTGACTTTC	TRBV28	.	TRBJ2-6	.
CASSPRGFDEKLFF	TGTGCCAGCAGCCCAAGGGGGTTCGATGAAAAACTGTTTTTT	TRBV11-2	.	TRBJ1-4	.
CASSSRGAGVNEQFF	TGTGCCAGCAGTTCCCGGGGAGCGGGAGTCAATGAGCAGTTCTTC	TRBV27	few	TRBJ2-1	TRBD2
CASSYSAGAYEQYF	TGTGCCAGCAGTTACTCGGCCGGAGCCTACGAGCAGTACTTC	TRBV6-5	.	TRBJ2-7	.
CASSLGRPYEQYF	TGTGCCAGCAGTTTAGGGCGCCCCTACGAGCAGTACTTC	TRBV27	.	TRBJ2-7	.
CASSPDRDEQYF	TGTGCCAGCAGCCCCGACAGGGACGAGCAGTACTTC	TRBV9	.	TRBJ2-7	TRBD1
CASSLGTPNYEQYF	TGCGCCAGCAGCTTGGGGACACCGAACTACGAGCAGTACTTC	TRBV5-1	.	TRBJ2-7	.
CASSLDAGVSYEQYF	TGTGCCAGCAGCTTGGATGCGGGGGTCTCCTACGAGCAGTACTTC	TRBV5-4	few	TRBJ2-7	TRBD2
CASRRGTDSPLHF	TGTGCCAGCAGGCGGGGTACGGATTCACCCCTCCACTTT	TRBV15	.	TRBJ1-6	.
CSASPRRGLSYEQYF	TGCAGTGCTAGTCCTCGGCGGGGGCTTTCCTACGAGCAGTACTTC	TRBV20-1	.	TRBJ2-7	.
CAWSGGGNTIYF	TGTGCCTGGAGTGGCGGAGGAAACACCATATATTTT	TRBV30	.	TRBJ1-3	.
CASREGTSGQETQYF	TGTGCCAGCAGGGAAGGGACTAGCGGACAAGAGACCCAGTACTTC	TRBV2	few	TRBJ2-5	TRBD2
CASSQDLETEAFF	TGCGCCAGCAGCCAAGATTTGGAGACTGAAGCTTTCTTT	TRBV4-1	.	TRBJ1-1	.
CASSTRQSNEKLFF	TGTGCCAGTAGTACCCGACAGAGTAATGAAAAACTGTTTTTT	TRBV19	.	TRBJ1-4	.
CATSDRKGVTDTQYF	TGTGCCACCAGTGACAGAAAAGGGGTTACAGATACGCAGTATTTT	TRBV24-1	.	TRBJ2-3	.
CASSPGSNNEQFF	TGTGCCAGCAGTCCCGGGTCCAACAATGAGCAGTTCTTC	TRBV7-3	.	TRBJ2-1	.
CASSQDIHGMNSPLHF	TGTGCCAGCAGCCAAGATATTCACGGGATGAATTCACCCCTCCACTTT	TRBV4-2	.	TRBJ1-6	.
CATSRPGGGGSYNEQFF	TGTGCCACCAGCAGGCCCGGAGGGGGGGGCTCCTACAATGAGCAGTTCTTC	TRBV15	.	TRBJ2-1	.
CASSLGGTGGLYEQYF	TGTGCCAGCAGCTTGGGTGGGACAGGGGGCCTCTACGAGCAGTACTTC	TRBV7-2	many	TRBJ2-7	TRBD1
CASSPGTAQPQHF	TGTGCCAGCAGCCCGGGGACAGCTCAGCCCCAGCATTTT	TRBV7-8	few	TRBJ1-5	TRBD1
CASSYSTLAGGAKQYF	TGTGCCAGCAGTTACTCGACACTAGCGGGGGGCGCTAAGCAGTACTTC	TRBV6-6	.	TRBJ2-7	TRBD2
CASSLLAGGPETQYF	TGTGCCAGCAGCTTATTAGCGGGGGGGCCTGAGACCCAGTACTTC	TRBV7-3	.	TRBJ2-5	TRBD2
CASSEAGSTEAFF	TGTGCCAGTAGCGAGGCGGGAAGCACTGAAGCTTTCTTT	TRBV19	.	TRBJ1-1	.
CAWKLVGGLETQYF	TGTGCCTGGAAACTGGTCGGGGGTCTAGAGACCCAGTACTTC	TRBV30	few	TRBJ2-5	.
CASGLTTSGGLGGYTF	TGTGCTAGTGGTTTGACTACCTCCGGGGGTCTAGGTGGCTACACCTTC	TRBV12-5	once	TRBJ1-2	.
CASTEVEGGSTGELFF	TGTGCCAGCACCGAGGTAGAAGGGGGAAGCACCGGGGAGCTGTTTTTT	TRBV6-8	few	TRBJ2-2	.
CASSRREAEAFF	TGTGCCAGCAGCCGCCGGGAGGCTGAAGCTTTCTTT	TRBV7-9	.	TRBJ1-1	.
CASSPRNRGGVNEQFF	TGTGCCAGTAGTCCAAGGAACAGGGGGGGTGTCAATGAGCAGTTCTTC	TRBV19	once	TRBJ2-1	.
CASNRGTDTQYF	TGTGCCAGCAATAGGGGGACAGATACGCAGTATTTT	TRBV9	.	TRBJ2-3	.
CASSRPEGITTYEQYF	TGCGCCAGCAGCAGGCCCGAGGGAATAACAACCTACGAGCAGTACTTC	TRBV5-1	.	TRBJ2-7	.
CASNPPGQGYNEQFF	TGTGCCAGCAATCCTCCGGGACAGGGTTACAATGAGCAGTTCTTC	TRBV2	.	TRBJ2-1	TRBD1
CASSAVPRGLNTEAFF	TGTGCCAGTAGTGCGGTGCCGCGGGGGCTGAACACTGAAGCTTTCTTT	TRBV19	.	TRBJ1-1	.
CAWGRPFDSYNSPLHF	TGTGCCTGGGGGAGGCCATTCGACTCCTATAATTCACCCCTCCACTTT	TRBV30	few	TRBJ1-6	.
CASSNGLAGYTIGELFF	TGTGCCAGCAGCAACGGGCTAGCGGGATATACGATCGGGGAGCTGTTTTTT	TRBV21-1	once	TRBJ2-2	.
CASSLQGGISGNTIYF	TGCGCCAGCAGTTTACAGGGGGGGATCTCTGGAAACACCATATATTTT	TRBV5-1	.	TRBJ1-3	TRBD1
CASSPTDRSRGNTIYF	TGTGCCAGCTCACCGACGGACAGGTCTCGAGGAAACACCATATATTTT	TRBV18	.	TRBJ1-3	TRBD1
CACAGGTDTQYF	TGTGCCTGCGCGGGGGGCACAGATACGCAGTATTTT	TRBV28	.	TRBJ2-3	TRBD2
CASSPPGQGYEQYF	TGTGCCAGCTCACCACCGGGACAGGGTTACGAGCAGTACTTC	TRBV18	.	TRBJ2-7	TRBD1
CASSPTSYTGPHYEQYF	TGTGCCAGCAGTCCGACCAGCTATACAGGGCCCCATTACGAGCAGTACTTC	TRBV28	.	TRBJ2-7	.
CASSVETSWDTQYF	TGTGCCAGCAGCGTAGAGACTAGTTGGGATACGCAGTATTTT	TRBV9	.	TRBJ2-3	.
CASSENANSGNTIYF	TGTGCCAGCAGTGAAAACGCGAACTCTGGAAACACCATATATTTT	TRBV2	few	TRBJ1-3	.
CASSLRDSQETQYF	TGTGCCAGCTCACTCCGGGACAGTCAAGAGACCCAGTACTTC	TRBV18	.	TRBJ2-5	TRBD1
CASSFTGTGELFF	TGTGCCAGCAGCTTCACAGGGACCGGGGAGCTGTTTTTT	TRBV11-2	.	TRBJ2-2	.
CASSQDPGTSDSGANVLTF	TGCGCCAGCAGCCAAGACCCCGGGACTAGCGACTCTGGGGCCAACGTCCTGACTTTC	TRBV4-1	few	TRBJ2-6	TRBD2
CAWSAGGDEKLFF	TGTGCCTGGAGTGCAGGGGGAGATGAAAAACTGTTTTTT	TRBV30	.	TRBJ1-4	TRBD1
CASSLDAVGGELFF	TGTGCCAGCAGCTTAGACGCGGTGGGCGGGGAGCTGTTTTTT	TRBV7-6	.	TRBJ2-2	.
CATSDPSTGNYGYTF	TGTGCCACCAGTGATCCCTCGACAGGAAACTATGGCTACACCTTC	TRBV24-1	.	TRBJ1-2	.
CASRGWGQNPTDTQYF	TGTGCCAGCAGGGGATGGGGACAGAACCCCACAGATACGCAGTATTTT	TRBV28	.	TRBJ2-3	TRBD1
CSCGQGGNEQFF	TGCAGCTGTGGGCAGGGTGGCAATGAGCAGTTCTTC	TRBV29-1	.	TRBJ2-1	.
CASSFWDRFAEPYEQYF	TGTGCCAGCAGCTTTTGGGACAGGTTCGCCGAGCCTTACGAGCAGTACTTC	TRBV7-2	.	TRBJ2-7	TRBD1
CAISPGQGVASSYNEQFF	TGTGCCATCAGCCCCGGACAGGGGGTCGCTAGCTCCTACAATGAGCAGTTCTTC	TRBV10-3	once	TRBJ2-1	TRBD1
CASSVGSQGYEAFF	TGTGCCAGCAGCGTAGGTTCCCAGGGGTATGAAGCTTTCTTT	TRBV9	.	TRBJ1-1	.
CASSFTSNNEQFF	TGTGCCAGCAGCTTTACCTCTAACAATGAGCAGTTCTTC	TRBV7-3	.	TRBJ2-1	.
CASSFGTGGTEAFF	TGTGCCAGCAGCTTTGGGACAGGGGGAACTGAAGCTTTCTTT	TRBV11-3	.	TRBJ1-1	TRBD1
CASSPPPAAGGSGELFF	TGTGCCAGCAGTCCCCCCCCAGCAGCGGGGGGGTCAGGGGAGCTGTTTTTT	TRBV6-2/TRBV6-3	.	TRBJ2-2	TRBD2
CASSFTSGTYNEQFF	TGTGCCAGCAGCTTCACTAGCGGGACCTACAATGAGCAGTTCTTC	TRBV11-2	.	TRBJ2-1	TRBD2